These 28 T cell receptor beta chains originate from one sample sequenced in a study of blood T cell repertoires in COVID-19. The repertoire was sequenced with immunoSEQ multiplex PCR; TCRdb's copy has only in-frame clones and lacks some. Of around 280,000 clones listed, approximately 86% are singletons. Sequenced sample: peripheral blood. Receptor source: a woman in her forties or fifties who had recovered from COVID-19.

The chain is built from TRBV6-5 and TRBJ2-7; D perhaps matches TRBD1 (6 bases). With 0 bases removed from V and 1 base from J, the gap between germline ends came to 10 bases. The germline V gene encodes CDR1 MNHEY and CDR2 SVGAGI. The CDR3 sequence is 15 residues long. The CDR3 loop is CASSYSRGQSYEQYF. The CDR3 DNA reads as TGTGCCAGCAGTTACTCGAGAGGACAGTCCTACGAGCAGTACTTC.

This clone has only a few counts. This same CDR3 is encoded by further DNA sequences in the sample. CDR3 coding DNA: TGCAGTGCTCCGGGTGGCTACACCTTC. It codes for CSAPGGYTF. V usage is TRBV20-1 and J usage is TRBJ1-2; no reliable D call. Trimming took off 5 bases at V and 7 bases at J, with 5 bases between the two ends. This CDR3 region has 9 residues. CDR1 and CDR2 (germline): DFQATT, SNEGSKA (reference sequence).

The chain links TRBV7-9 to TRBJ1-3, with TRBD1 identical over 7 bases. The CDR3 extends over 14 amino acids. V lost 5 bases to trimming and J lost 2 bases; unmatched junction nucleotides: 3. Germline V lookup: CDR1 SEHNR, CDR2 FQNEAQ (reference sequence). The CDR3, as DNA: TGTGCCAGCAGCCTCCAGGGGGCTGGAAACACCATATATTTT. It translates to CASSLQGAGNTIYF.

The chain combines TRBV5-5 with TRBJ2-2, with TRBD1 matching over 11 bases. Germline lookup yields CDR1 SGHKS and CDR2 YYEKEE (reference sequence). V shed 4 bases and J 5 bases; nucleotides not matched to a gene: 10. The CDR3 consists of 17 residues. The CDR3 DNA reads TGTGCCAGCAGCGGCAGGACAGGGGGCGTTGTAACCGGGGAGCTGTTTTTT. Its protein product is CASSGRTGGVVTGELFF.

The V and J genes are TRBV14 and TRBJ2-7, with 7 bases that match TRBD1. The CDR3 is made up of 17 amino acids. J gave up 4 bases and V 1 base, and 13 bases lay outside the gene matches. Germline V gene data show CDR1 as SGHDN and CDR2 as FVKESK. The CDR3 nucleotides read TGTGCCAGCAGCCAAGTCCAATTTAGAGGACAGGCTTACGAGCAGTACTTC. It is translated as CASSQVQFRGQAYEQYF.

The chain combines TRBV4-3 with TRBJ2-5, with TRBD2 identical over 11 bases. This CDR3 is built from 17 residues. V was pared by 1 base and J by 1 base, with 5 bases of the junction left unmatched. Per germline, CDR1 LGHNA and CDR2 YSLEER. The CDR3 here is CASSQGSGGATQETQYF. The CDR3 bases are TGCGCCAGCAGCCAAGGTAGCGGGGGGGCAACCCAAGAGACCCAGTACTTC.

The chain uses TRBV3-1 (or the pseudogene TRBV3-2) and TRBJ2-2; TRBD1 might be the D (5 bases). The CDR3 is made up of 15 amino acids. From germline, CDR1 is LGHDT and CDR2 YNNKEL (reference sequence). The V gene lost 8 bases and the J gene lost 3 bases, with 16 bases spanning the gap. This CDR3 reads CASGPWARDTGELFF. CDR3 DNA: TGTGCCAGCGGACCCTGGGCCAGGGACACCGGGGAGCTGTTTTTT.

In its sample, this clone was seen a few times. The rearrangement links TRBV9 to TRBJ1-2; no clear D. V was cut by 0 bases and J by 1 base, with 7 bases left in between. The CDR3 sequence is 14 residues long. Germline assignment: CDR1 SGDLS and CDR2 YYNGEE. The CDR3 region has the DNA TGTGCCAGCAGCGTAGGCGGGTTTAACTATGGCTACACCTTC. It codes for CASSVGGFNYGYTF.

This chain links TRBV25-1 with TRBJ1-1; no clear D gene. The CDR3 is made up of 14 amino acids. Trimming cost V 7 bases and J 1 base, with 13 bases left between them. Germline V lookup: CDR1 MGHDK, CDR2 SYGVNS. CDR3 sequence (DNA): TGTGCCAGCAACGCCGAGACTTCGAACACTGAAGCTTTCTTT. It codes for CASNAETSNTEAFF.

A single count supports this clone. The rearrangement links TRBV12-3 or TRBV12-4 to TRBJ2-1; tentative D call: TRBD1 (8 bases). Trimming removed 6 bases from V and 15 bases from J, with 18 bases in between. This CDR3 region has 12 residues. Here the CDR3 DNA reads TGTGCCAGCAGCAATCGGCGGGGGACAGGGTTCTTC. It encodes CASSNRRGTGFF.

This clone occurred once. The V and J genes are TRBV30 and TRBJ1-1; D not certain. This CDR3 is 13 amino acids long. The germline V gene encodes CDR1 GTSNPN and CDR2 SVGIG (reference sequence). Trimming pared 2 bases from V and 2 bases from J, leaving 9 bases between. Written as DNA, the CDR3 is TGTGCCTGGAGTCCCGATAGAAACACTGAAGCTTTCTTT. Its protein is CAWSPDRNTEAFF. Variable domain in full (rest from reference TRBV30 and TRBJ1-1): SQTIHQWPATLVQPVGSPLSLECTVEGTSNPNLYWYRQAAGRGLQLLFYSVGIGQISSEVPQNLSASRPQDRQFILSSKKLLLSDSGFYLCAWSPDRNTEAFFGQGTRLTVV.

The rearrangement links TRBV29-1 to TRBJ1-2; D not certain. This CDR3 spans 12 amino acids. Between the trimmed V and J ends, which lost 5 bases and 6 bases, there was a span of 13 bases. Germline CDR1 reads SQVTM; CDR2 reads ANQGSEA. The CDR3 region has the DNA TGCAGCGTTTTGTTGGAGCCTAATGGCTACACCTTC. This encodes CSVLLEPNGYTF.

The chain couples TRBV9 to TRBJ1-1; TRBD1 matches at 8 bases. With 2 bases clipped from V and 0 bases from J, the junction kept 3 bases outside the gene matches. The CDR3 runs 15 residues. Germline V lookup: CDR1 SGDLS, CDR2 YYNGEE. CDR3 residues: CASSVTGAMNTEAFF. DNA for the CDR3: TGTGCCAGCAGCGTGACAGGGGCCATGAACACTGAAGCTTTCTTT.

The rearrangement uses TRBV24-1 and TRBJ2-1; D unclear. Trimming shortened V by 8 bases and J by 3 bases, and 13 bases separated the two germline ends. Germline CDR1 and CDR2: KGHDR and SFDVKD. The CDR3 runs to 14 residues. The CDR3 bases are TGTGCCACCATGGGCAGCCAAGGCTACAATGAGCAGTTCTTC. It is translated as CATMGSQGYNEQFF.

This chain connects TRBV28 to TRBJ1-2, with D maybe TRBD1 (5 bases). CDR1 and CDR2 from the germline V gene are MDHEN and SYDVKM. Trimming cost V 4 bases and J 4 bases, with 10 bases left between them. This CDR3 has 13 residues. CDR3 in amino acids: CASSSGQLYGYTF. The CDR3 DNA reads TGTGCCAGCAGTTCAGGGCAGCTCTATGGCTACACCTTC.

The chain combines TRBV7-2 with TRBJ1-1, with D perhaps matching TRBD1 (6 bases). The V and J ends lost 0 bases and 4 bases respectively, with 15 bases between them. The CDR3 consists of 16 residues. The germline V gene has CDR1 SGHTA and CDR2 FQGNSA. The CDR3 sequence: CASSLARRGAATEAFF. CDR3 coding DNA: TGTGCCAGCAGCTTAGCGCGTCGGGGGGCGGCCACTGAAGCTTTCTTT.

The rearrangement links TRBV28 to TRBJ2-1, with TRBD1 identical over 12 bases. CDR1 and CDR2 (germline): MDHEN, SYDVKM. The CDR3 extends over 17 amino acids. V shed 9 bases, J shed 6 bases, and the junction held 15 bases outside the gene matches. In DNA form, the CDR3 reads TGTGCCAGTAGTCGGGACAGGGGGCTGGGGGGCTCCAATGAGCAGTTCTTC. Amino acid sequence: CASSRDRGLGGSNEQFF.

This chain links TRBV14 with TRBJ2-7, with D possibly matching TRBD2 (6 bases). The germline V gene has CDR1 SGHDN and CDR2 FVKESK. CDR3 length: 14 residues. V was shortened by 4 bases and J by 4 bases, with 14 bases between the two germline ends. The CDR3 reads CASSPAGSPYEQYF. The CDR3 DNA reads TGTGCCAGCAGCCCTGCCGGGAGCCCATACGAGCAGTACTTC. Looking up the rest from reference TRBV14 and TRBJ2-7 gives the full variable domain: EAGVTQFPSHSVIEKGQTVTLRCDPISGHDNLYWYRRVMGKEIKFLLHFVKESKQDESGMPNNRFLAERTGGTYSTLKVQPAELEDSGVYFCASSPAGSPYEQYFGPGTRLTVT.

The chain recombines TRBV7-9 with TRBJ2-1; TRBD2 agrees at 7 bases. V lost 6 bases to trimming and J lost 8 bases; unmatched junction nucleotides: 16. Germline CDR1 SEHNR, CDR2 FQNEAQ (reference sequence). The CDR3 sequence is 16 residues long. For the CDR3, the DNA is TGTGCCAGCAGTTGGTTGGCGGGGAGGGGACGGGATGAGCAGTTCTTC. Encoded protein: CASSWLAGRGRDEQFF.

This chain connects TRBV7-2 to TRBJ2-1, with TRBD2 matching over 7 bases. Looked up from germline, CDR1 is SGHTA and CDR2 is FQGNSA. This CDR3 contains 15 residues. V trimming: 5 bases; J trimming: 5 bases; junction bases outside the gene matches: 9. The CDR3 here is CASSRTGTINNEQFF. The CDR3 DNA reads TGTGCCAGCAGCCGGACCGGGACTATCAACAATGAGCAGTTCTTC.

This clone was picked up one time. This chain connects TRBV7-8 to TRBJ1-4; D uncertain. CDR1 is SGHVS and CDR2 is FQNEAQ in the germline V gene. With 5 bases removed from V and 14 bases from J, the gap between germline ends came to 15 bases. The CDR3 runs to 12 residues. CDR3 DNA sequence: TGTGCCAGCAGCCCGCCCGCGGCGGCTCTGTTTTTT. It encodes CASSPPAAALFF. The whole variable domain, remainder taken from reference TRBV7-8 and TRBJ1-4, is GAGVSQSPRYKVAKRGQDVALRCDPISGHVSLFWYQQALGQGPEFLTYFQNEAQLDKSGLPSDRFFAERPEGSVSTLKIQRTQQEDSAVYLCASSPPAAALFFGSGTQLSVL.

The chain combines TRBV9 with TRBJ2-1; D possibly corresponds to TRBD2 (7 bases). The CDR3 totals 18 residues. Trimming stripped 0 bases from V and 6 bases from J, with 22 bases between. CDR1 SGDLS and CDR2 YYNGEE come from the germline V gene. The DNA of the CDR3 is TGTGCCAGCAGCGTAGACCCTTCCGGGGCGGGGGCGCTCAATGAGCAGTTCTTC. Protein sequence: CASSVDPSGAGALNEQFF. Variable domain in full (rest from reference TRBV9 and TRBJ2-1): DSGVTQTPKHLITATGQRVTLRCSPRSGDLSVYWYQQSLDQGLQFLIQYYNGEERAKGNILERFSAQQFPDLHSELNLSSLELGDSALYFCASSVDPSGAGALNEQFFGPGTRLTVL.

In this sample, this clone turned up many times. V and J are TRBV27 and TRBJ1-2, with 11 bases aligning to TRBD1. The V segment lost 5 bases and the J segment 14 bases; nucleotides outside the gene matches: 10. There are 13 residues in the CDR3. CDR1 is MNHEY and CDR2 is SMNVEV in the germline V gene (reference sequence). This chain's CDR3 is CASSINGQGARTF. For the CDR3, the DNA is TGTGCCAGCAGTATCAACGGACAGGGGGCACGGACCTTC.

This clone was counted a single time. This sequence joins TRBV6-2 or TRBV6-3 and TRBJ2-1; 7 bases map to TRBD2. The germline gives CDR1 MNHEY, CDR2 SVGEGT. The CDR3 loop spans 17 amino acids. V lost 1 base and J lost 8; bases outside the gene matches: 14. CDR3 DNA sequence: TGTGCCAGCAGTTACTGGGGACTGGCGGGAGAGGCCGATGAGCAGTTCTTC. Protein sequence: CASSYWGLAGEADEQFF.

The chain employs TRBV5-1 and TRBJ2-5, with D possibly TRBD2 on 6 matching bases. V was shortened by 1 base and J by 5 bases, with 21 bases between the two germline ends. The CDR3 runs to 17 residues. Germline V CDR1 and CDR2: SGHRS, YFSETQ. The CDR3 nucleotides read TGCGCCAGCAGCTTGCCTGTTTCGGGACTCTTGGGCGAGACCCAGTACTTC. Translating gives CASSLPVSGLLGETQYF.

The CDR3 spells CASSYFSGRPFNEQFF. The CDR3 DNA follows: TGCGCCAGCAGCTACTTTAGCGGGAGACCTTTCAATGAGCAGTTCTTC. The chain carries TRBV5-1 and TRBJ2-1; 9 nucleotides align to TRBD2. The junction had 10 bases not matched to a gene; V was cut back by 3 bases and J by 6 bases. CDR1 and CDR2 (germline): SGHRS, YFSETQ. The CDR3 has 16 residues.

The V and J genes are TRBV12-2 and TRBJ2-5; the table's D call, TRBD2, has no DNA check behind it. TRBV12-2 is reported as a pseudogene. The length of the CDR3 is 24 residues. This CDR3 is CASRLAIGTSGDEPGPLCLKTQYF. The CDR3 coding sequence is TGTGCAAGTCGCTTAGCTATCGGGACTAGCGGAGATGAACCAGGGCCTTTGTGTTTGAAGACCCAGTACTTC.

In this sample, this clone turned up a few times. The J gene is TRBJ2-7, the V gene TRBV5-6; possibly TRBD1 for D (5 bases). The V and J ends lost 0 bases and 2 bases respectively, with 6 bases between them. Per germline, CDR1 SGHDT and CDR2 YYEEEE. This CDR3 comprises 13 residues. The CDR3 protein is CASSLGTPYEQYF. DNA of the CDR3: TGTGCCAGCAGCTTGGGGACACCCTACGAGCAGTACTTC.